This T cell receptor (beta chain) was captured by sequencing in a study of cytomegalovirus exposure and HLA in healthy donors. At the level of the study: An earlier analysis identified approximately 120 million unique TCR beta sequences in about 190 million T cells. Notes on the study in general: It was shown in a later analysis that HLA-associated TCR beta chains were more clonally expanded than other, equally common chains. Presence/absence analysis assumed near-uniform sequencing depth across donors. For TCR beta chains, V- and J-gene trimming was later linked to a missense DCLRE1C variant.

The sample holds a few counts of this clone. Its antigen is not known. The germline gives CDR1 GTSNPN, CDR2 SVGIG (reference sequence). Trimming took 0 bases from V and 4 from J, leaving 18 bases between them. This CDR3 is 16 amino acids long. The PCR was carried out with 60 Vbeta primers and 13 Jbeta primers. TCRdb keeps only in-frame clones here, not all; method: immunoSEQ multiplex PCR. Found here are 150,000 or so clones, 70% to 85% of them singletons; the top ten hold 2.2%. The clonotype originates from a man between 45 and 60 years old in good health and CMV-seropositive. This sequence joins TRBV30 and TRBJ1-2, with a weak D call TRBD1 (6 bases). Sequenced material: PBMCs. The CDR3 region is CAWSVPGTGSSYGYTF. CDR3 DNA: TGTGCCTGGAGTGTACCCGGAACAGGGAGCTCCTATGGCTACACCTTC.